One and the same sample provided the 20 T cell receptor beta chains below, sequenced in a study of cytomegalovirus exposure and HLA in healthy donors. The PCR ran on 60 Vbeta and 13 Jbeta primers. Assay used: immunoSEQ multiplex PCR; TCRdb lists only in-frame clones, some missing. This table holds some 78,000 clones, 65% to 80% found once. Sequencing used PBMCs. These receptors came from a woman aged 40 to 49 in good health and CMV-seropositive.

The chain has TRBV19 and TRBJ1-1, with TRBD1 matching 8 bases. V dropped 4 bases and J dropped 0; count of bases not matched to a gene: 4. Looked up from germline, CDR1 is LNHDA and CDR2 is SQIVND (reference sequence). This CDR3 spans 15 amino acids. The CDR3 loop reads CASSTGQGLNTEAFF. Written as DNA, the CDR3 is TGTGCCAGTAGTACTGGACAGGGATTGAACACTGAAGCTTTCTTT.

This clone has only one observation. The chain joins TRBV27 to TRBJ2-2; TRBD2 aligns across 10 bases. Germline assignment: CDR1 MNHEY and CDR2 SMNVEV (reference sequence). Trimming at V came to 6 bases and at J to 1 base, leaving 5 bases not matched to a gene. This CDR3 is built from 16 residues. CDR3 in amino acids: CASSPRLAGNTGELFF. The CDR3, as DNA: TGTGCCAGCAGCCCTCGACTAGCGGGGAACACCGGGGAGCTGTTTTTT.

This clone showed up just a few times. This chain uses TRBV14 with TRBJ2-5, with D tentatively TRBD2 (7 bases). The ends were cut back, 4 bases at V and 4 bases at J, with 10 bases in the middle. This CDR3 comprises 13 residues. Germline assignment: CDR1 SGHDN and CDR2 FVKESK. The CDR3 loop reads CASSRGGTETQYF. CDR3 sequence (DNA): TGTGCCAGCAGCCGGGGGGGCACAGAGACCCAGTACTTC.

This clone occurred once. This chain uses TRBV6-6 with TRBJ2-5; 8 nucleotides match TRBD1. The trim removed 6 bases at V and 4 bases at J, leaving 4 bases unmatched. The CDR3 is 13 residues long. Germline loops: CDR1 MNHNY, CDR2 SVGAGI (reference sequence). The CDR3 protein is CASRHRGAETQYF. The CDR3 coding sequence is TGTGCCAGCAGACACAGGGGGGCAGAGACCCAGTACTTC.

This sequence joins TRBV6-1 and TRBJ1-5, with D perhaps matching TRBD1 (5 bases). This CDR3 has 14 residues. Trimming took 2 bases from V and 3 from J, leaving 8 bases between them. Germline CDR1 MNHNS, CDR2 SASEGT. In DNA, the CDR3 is TGTGCCAGCAGTGAATTGACAGTCAATCAGCCCCAGCATTTT. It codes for CASSELTVNQPQHF.

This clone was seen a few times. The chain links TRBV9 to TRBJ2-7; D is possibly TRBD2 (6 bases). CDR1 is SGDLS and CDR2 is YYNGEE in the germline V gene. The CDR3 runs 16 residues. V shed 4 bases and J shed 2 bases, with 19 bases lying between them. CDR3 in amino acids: CASSPGGREAPYEQYF. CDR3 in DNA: TGTGCCAGCAGCCCCGGCGGTAGGGAGGCCCCCTACGAGCAGTACTTC.

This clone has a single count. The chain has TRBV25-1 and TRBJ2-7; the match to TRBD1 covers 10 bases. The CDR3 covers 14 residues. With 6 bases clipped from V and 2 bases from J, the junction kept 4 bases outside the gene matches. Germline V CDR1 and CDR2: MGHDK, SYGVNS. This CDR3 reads CASRTDRGPYEQYF. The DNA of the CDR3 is TGTGCCAGCAGGACAGACAGGGGGCCCTACGAGCAGTACTTC.

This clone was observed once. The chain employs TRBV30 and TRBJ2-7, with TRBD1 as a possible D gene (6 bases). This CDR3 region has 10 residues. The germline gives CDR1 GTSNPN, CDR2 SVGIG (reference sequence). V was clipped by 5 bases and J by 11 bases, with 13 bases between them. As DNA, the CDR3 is TGTGCCTGGGGACAGTACAAGAAGTACTTC. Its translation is CAWGQYKKYF.

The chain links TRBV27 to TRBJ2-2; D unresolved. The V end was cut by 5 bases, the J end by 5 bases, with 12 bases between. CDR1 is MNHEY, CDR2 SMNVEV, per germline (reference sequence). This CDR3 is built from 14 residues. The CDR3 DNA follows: TGTGCCAGCAGTCAGTTTTCCGATACCGGGGAGCTGTTTTTT. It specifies CASSQFSDTGELFF.

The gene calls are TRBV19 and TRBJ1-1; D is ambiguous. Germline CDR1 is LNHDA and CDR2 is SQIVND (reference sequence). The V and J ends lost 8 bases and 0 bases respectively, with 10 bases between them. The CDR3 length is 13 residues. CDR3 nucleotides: TGTGCCAGTTCGACGGAGATGAACACTGAAGCTTTCTTT. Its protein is CASSTEMNTEAFF.

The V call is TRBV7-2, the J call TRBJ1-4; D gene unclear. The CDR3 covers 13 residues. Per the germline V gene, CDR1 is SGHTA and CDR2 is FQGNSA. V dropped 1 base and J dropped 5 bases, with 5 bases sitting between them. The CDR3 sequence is CASSLGRNEKLFF. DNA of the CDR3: TGTGCCAGCAGCTTAGGTAGAAATGAAAAACTGTTTTTT.

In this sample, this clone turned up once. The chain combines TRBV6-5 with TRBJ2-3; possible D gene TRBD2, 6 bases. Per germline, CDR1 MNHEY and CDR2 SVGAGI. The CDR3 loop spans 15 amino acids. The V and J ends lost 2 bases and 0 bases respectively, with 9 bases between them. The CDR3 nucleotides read TGTGCCAGCAGTTACGCTAGCGCTAGCACAGATACGCAGTATTTT. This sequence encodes CASSYASASTDTQYF.

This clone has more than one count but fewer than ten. The CDR3: CASRKGTDGGYTF. CDR3 sequence (DNA): TGTGCCAGCAGGAAAGGGACAGATGGTGGCTACACCTTC. The V and J genes are TRBV27 and TRBJ1-2; 7 nucleotides align to TRBD1. Trimming removed 6 bases from V and 7 bases from J; junction bases left unmatched: 8. Germline V lookup: CDR1 MNHEY, CDR2 SMNVEV (reference sequence). The CDR3 is 13 residues long.

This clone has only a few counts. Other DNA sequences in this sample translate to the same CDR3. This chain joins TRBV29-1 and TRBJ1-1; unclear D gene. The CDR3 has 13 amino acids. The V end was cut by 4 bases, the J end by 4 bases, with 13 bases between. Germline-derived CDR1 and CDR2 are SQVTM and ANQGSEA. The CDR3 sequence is CSVGPTRGTEAFF. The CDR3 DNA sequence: TGCAGCGTTGGCCCAACCCGGGGCACTGAAGCTTTCTTT.

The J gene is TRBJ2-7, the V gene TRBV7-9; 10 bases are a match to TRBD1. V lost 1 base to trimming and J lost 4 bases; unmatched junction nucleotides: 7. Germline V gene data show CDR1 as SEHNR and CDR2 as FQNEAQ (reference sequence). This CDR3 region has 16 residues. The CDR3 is CASSLEFGDRGYEQYF. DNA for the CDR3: TGTGCCAGCAGCTTAGAGTTCGGGGACAGGGGTTACGAGCAGTACTTC.

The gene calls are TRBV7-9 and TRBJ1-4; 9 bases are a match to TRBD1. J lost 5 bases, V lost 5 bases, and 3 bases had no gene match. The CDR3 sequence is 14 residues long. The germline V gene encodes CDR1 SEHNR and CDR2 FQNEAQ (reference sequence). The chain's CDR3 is CASSPGTGNEKLFF. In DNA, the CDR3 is TGTGCCAGCAGCCCGGGGACAGGGAATGAAAAACTGTTTTTT.

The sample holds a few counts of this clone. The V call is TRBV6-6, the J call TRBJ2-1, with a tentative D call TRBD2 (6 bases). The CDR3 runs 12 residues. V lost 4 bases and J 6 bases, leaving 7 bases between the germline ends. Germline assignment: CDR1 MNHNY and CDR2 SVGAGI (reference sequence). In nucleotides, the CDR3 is TGTGCCAGCAGTTCGGAGGGCAATGAGCAGTTCTTC. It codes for CASSSEGNEQFF.

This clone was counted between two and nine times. The DNA of the CDR3 is TGTGCCAGCAGCTTAGTATCTCGGGGAGACACCGGGGAGCTGTTTTTT. Its protein product is CASSLVSRGDTGELFF. The chain has TRBV11-3 and TRBJ2-2; D may be TRBD2 (5 bases). CDR3 length: 16 residues. Germline-derived CDR1 and CDR2 are SGHNT and YENEEA. Trimming took 1 base from V and 3 from J, leaving 12 bases between them.

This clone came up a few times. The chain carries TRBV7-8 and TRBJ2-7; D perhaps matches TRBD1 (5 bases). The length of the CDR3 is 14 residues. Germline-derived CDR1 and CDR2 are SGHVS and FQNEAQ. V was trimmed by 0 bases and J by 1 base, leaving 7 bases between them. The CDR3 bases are TGTGCCAGCAGCTTAGCGGCAGGGTCCTACGAGCAGTACTTC. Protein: CASSLAAGSYEQYF.

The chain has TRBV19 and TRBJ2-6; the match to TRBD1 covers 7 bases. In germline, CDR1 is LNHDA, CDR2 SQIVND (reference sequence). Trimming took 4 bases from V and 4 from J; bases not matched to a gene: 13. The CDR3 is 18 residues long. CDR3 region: CASSTGGYRGIGANVLTF. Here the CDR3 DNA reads TGTGCCAGTAGTACAGGGGGTTACAGGGGTATAGGGGCCAACGTCCTGACTTTC.